Detailed here is one T cell receptor (beta chain). Its antigen is as yet unknown. Some clones are missing from TCRdb's copy, which holds only in-frame ones; the method was immunoSEQ multiplex PCR. The table shows 92,000 or so clones, with more than 80% occurring only once. The data were obtained in a study of Tregs in tolerant kidney transplant recipients. Germline-derived CDR1 and CDR2 are MGHRA and YSYEKL. V was cut by 2 bases and J by 6 bases, with 14 bases left in between. This CDR3 comprises 14 residues. Study-wide findings and caveats: Tregs expanded with activated donor B cells seemed most donor-specific.

Sequencing was done on a sample of CD8+ T cells from blood. V and J are TRBV4-1 and TRBJ2-7; D perhaps matches TRBD2 (5 bases). The clonotype was recovered from a human donor in good health. The CDR3: CASSQFGGASEQYF. Written as DNA, the CDR3 is TGCGCCAGCAGCCAATTTGGAGGCGCAAGCGAGCAGTACTTC.